The rows below give T cell receptor beta chains drawn from one sample of a study of T cells in Graves' hyperthyroidism and ophthalmopathy. Each CDR3 protein gets one entry after TCRdb re-called the multiplex PCR reads with MiXCR. The sample lists 95,000 to 110,000 distinct CDR3 sequences, approximately 15% seen once, with less than 50% in the top ten. Material for sequencing was blood. These receptors were collected from a woman aged 45-60 years with Graves' hyperthyroidism. CDR3s include the opening cysteine and the closing phenylalanine or tryptophan. Rows give clone size only sometimes, using once, few, many, or a class for an expanded clone.

>.|TRBJ2-5|TRBV20-1
CSARKRTSGTDVWETQYF
>many|TRBJ2-3|TRBV24-1
CATSDFPRTGGASDTQYF
>few|TRBJ1-1|TRBV20-1
CSARQGYDTEAFF
>many|TRBJ1-5|TRBV2
CASTNDRGSNQPQHF
>many|TRBJ1-6|TRBV3-1
CASSNRGAGSPLHF
>.|TRBJ2-6|TRBV2
CASSLGGGGANVLTF
>many|TRBJ2-3|TRBV6-1
CASSPSGRDTQYF
>many|TRBJ1-2|TRBV28
CASSLVAYGYTF
>.|TRBJ2-7|TRBV12-3/TRBV12-4
CASSFRAPYEQYF
>many|TRBJ2-5|TRBV20-1
CSAGGLAGVGGETQYF
>many|TRBJ2-5|TRBV7-9
CASSLGTSGIAETQYF
>many|TRBJ2-5|TRBV20-1
CSAMGPGWKETQYF
>.|TRBJ2-3|TRBV5-1
CVSSLDSGGGTDTQYF
>.|TRBJ1-5|TRBV28
CASSIPDSWNQPQHF
>.|TRBJ2-2|TRBV10-2
CASIGSGRKTGELFF
>many|TRBJ2-3|TRBV20-1
CSARATFGEFTDTQYF
>many|TRBJ2-3|TRBV12-3/TRBV12-4
CASSLTLAGAMQYF
>.|TRBJ2-7|TRBV4-1
CASSQARGQIYEQYF
>many|TRBJ1-1|TRBV20-1
CSARDPRIGLAFF
>many|TRBJ2-1|TRBV2
CASSEAAWSEQFF
>many|TRBJ2-2|TRBV18
CASSTGLAAVGGELFF
>many|TRBJ2-2|TRBV5-1
CASSFRAPFGGAGELFF
>many|TRBJ1-1|TRBV18
CASSLHRDTEAFF
>.|TRBJ2-3|TRBV11-2
CASNDYSVSTDTQYF
>many|TRBJ1-1|TRBV11-2
CASSRGPTNTEAFF
>few|TRBJ2-2|TRBV5-1
CASSLVPGGQLSHTGELFF